These 16 T cell receptor beta chains were sequenced from one sample in a study of T cell clusters in autoimmune cytopenias. One tube held mixed TRB-A and TRB-B primer pools for touch-down PCR. Reanalyzing the multiplex PCR reads, TCRdb keeps one entry per CDR3 protein, without DNA. Its table records under 9,000 distinct CDR3 sequences. TRB amplification used 250 ng of peripheral blood genomic DNA. The same specimen was also included in a second study, on T cell repertoires in aging, cancer and after chemotherapy.

Source material: peripheral blood. The source of these receptors is a human donor in good health.

The gene calls are TRBV30 and TRBJ2-7; TCRdb gives TRBD1 as the D gene, but with no DNA this cannot be confirmed. The germline CDR1 and CDR2 sequences are GTSNPN and SVGIG (reference sequence). This CDR3 region has 16 residues. Here the CDR3 reads CAWTQKQGTGAYEQYF.

J is TRBJ1-2 and V is TRBV30; the D call of TRBD1 rests on TCRdb alone, since no DNA is present to check it. CDR1 and CDR2 (germline): GTSNPN, SVGIG (reference sequence). This CDR3 has 11 residues. Here the CDR3 reads CAWDQGYGYTF.

The chain employs TRBV12-3 or TRBV12-4 and TRBJ2-3; TCRdb lists TRBD2, though no DNA is available to test this call. This CDR3 region has 16 residues. CDR3 amino acids: CASSPGTSWSTDTQYF.

The rearrangement uses TRBV19 and TRBJ1-5; TCRdb picks TRBD1, but there is no DNA to check that call. Germline-derived CDR1 and CDR2 are LNHDA and SQIVND (reference sequence). This CDR3 contains 17 residues. This CDR3 reads CASSIGQGAQSNQPQHF.

The V and J genes are TRBV18 and TRBJ2-4. Germline assignment: CDR1 KGHSH and CDR2 LQKENI. CDR3 length: 13 residues. This chain's CDR3 is CASLDPAKNIQYF.

The chain is built from TRBV12-3 or TRBV12-4 and TRBJ2-5. This CDR3 has 13 amino acids. This CDR3 reads CASSSLGTETQYF.

The chain employs TRBV10-3 and TRBJ1-2; with no DNA, the TCRdb D assignment of TRBD1 cannot be verified. The CDR3 covers 13 residues. Per germline, CDR1 ENHRY and CDR2 SYGVKD. The CDR3 sequence is CAISTQGSGGYTF.

The chain uses TRBV18 and TRBJ2-2. Germline-derived CDR1 and CDR2 are KGHSH and LQKENI. The CDR3 totals 16 residues. The CDR3 protein is CASSSALVWNTGELFF.

This clonotype registers medium-sized (0.01 to 0.1%) by frequency. The rearrangement links TRBV19 to TRBJ2-7; without DNA, the TCRdb call of TRBD2 cannot be checked. The V gene's germline CDR1 is LNHDA and CDR2 SQIVND (reference sequence). The CDR3 contains 15 residues. CDR3 residues: CASSPTSSSSYEQYF.

This clonotype is deemed medium-sized by its frequency. CDR3 in amino acids: CASSIGPGANVLTF. The chain recombines TRBV5-4 with TRBJ2-6; TCRdb indicates TRBD2, and absent DNA this call remains unverified. Looked up from germline, CDR1 is SGHNT and CDR2 is YYREEE (reference sequence). The CDR3 is 14 residues long.

The V call is TRBV6-1, the J call TRBJ2-5. Germline V gene sequence: CDR1 MNHNS, CDR2 SASEGT. The CDR3 length is 14 residues. This chain's CDR3 is CASATIGLQETQYF.

The CDR3: CASSLGGEDTQYF. The chain couples TRBV5-4 to TRBJ2-3. Germline V gene data show CDR1 as SGHNT and CDR2 as YYREEE (reference sequence). The CDR3 is 13 amino acids.

The chain combines TRBV20-1 with TRBJ2-7. The CDR3 runs 13 residues. The germline V gene encodes CDR1 DFQATT and CDR2 SNEGSKA (reference sequence). The CDR3 sequence is CSAPLRRTYEQYF.

The genes are TRBV18 and TRBJ1-6; TCRdb selects TRBD1, and the lack of DNA leaves this call unchecked. CDR3 size: 14 residues. Germline V lookup: CDR1 KGHSH, CDR2 LQKENI. The CDR3 here is CASSPWDRASPLHF.

V and J are TRBV19 and TRBJ1-2. CDR1 is LNHDA, CDR2 SQIVND, per germline (reference sequence). The CDR3 length is 13 residues. CDR3 sequence: CASSIGTSRGYTF. Filled out from reference TRBV19 and TRBJ1-2, the complete variable domain reads DGGITQSPKYLFRKEGQNVTLSCEQNLNHDAMYWYRQDPGQGLRLIYYSQIVNDFQKGDIAEGYSVSREKKESFPLTVTSAQKNPTAFYLCASSIGTSRGYTFGSGTRLTVV.

The chain combines TRBV6-1 with TRBJ2-2. The CDR3 extends over 13 amino acids. The germline gives CDR1 MNHNS, CDR2 SASEGT. CDR3 sequence reads: CASSGRNTGELFF.